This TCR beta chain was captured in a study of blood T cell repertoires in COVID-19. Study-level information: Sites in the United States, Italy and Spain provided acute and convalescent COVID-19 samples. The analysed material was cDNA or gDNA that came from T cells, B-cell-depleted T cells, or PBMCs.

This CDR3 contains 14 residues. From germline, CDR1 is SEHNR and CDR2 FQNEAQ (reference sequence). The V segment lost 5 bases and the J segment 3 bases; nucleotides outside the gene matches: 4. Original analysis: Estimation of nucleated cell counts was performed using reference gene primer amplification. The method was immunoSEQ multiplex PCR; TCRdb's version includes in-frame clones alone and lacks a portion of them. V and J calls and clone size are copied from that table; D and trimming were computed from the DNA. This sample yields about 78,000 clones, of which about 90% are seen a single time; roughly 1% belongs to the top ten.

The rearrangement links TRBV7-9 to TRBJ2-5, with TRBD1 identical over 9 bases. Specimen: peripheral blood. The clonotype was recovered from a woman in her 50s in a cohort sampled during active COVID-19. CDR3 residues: CASSRGQGEETQYF. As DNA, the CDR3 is TGTGCCAGCAGCCGGGGACAGGGAGAAGAGACCCAGTACTTC. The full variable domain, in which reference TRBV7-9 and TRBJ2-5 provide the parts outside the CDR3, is DTGVSQNPRHKITKRGQNVTFRCDPISEHNRLYWYRQTLGQGPEFLTYFQNEAQLEKSRLLSDRFSAERPKGSFSTLEIQRTEQGDSAMYLCASSRGQGEETQYFGPGTRLLVL.